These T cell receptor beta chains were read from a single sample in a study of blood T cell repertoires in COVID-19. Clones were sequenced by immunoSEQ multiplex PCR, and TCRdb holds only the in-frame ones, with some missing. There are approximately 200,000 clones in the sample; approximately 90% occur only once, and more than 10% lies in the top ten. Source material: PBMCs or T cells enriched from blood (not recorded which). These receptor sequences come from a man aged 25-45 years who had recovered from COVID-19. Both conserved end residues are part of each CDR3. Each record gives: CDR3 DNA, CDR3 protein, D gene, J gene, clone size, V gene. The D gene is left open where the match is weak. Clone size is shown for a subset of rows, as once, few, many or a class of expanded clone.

DNA: TGTGCCAGCAGTGGGGGGGGTATTGGCTACACCTTC; CDR3: CASSGGGIGYTF; D: -; J: TRBJ1-2; size: -; V: TRBV27
DNA: TGTGCCAGCACCACCGGGACAGGGTTAGCCAAAAACATTCAGTACTTC; CDR3: CASTTGTGLAKNIQYF; D: TRBD1; J: TRBJ2-4; size: -; V: TRBV3-1/TRBV3-2
DNA: TGCGCCAGCAGCCAAGGGCGGGCGCTTGAGACCCAGTACTTC; CDR3: CASSQGRALETQYF; D: -; J: TRBJ2-5; size: -; V: TRBV4-1
DNA: TGTGCCAGCAGCGTAGGTGTAGGAGCGGGAGTCTTGGGGGAGACCCAGTACTTC; CDR3: CASSVGVGAGVLGETQYF; D: TRBD2; J: TRBJ2-5; size: -; V: TRBV9
DNA: TGCGCCAGCAGTAACACAGGGGGTGTCTTCGGCTCTGGAAACACCATATATTTT; CDR3: CASSNTGGVFGSGNTIYF; D: TRBD1; J: TRBJ1-3; size: -; V: TRBV5-1
DNA: TGTGCCACCAGCAGTGATCGAGGAGCTAGCGGGAGACAGTACGAGCAGTACTTC; CDR3: CATSSDRGASGRQYEQYF; D: TRBD2; J: TRBJ2-7; size: once; V: TRBV15
DNA: TGTGCCAGCAGCCCGGGAGCGCAGTACAATGAGCAGTTCTTC; CDR3: CASSPGAQYNEQFF; D: -; J: TRBJ2-1; size: -; V: TRBV7-8
DNA: TGCGCCAGCAGCTTGGCCGGTACGCCCGGGGAGCTGTTTTTT; CDR3: CASSLAGTPGELFF; D: -; J: TRBJ2-2; size: few; V: TRBV5-1
DNA: TGTGCCAGCAAATCAGGGGCGAAGACCCAGTACTTC; CDR3: CASKSGAKTQYF; D: -; J: TRBJ2-5; size: -; V: TRBV5-6
DNA: TGCGCCAGCAGCGGGCAGGGGGCGAGGGAGCAGTACTTC; CDR3: CASSGQGAREQYF; D: TRBD1; J: TRBJ2-7; size: -; V: TRBV5-1
DNA: TGTGCCAGCAGCTTATCTACAGGTTACGAGCAGTACTTC; CDR3: CASSLSTGYEQYF; D: -; J: TRBJ2-7; size: -; V: TRBV7-2
DNA: TGCAGCGTCCGGACAGCCTCGTACGAGCAGTACTTC; CDR3: CSVRTASYEQYF; D: -; J: TRBJ2-7; size: -; V: TRBV29-1
DNA: TGTGCCAGCTCATCCGGGACAGATGGCGAGCAGTACTTC; CDR3: CASSSGTDGEQYF; D: TRBD1; J: TRBJ2-7; size: -; V: TRBV18
DNA: TGTGCCAGCAGTTTAGGGCTTGCTGCAAAACTGTTTTTT; CDR3: CASSLGLAAKLFF; D: -; J: TRBJ1-4; size: -; V: TRBV27
DNA: TGCGCCAGCAGCCAAGATATAGCGAAGAAGACGGAGCAGTACTTC; CDR3: CASSQDIAKKTEQYF; D: -; J: TRBJ2-7; size: -; V: TRBV4-1
DNA: TGTGCCAGCAGCTTTTTAGCCCTGGGACAGGGGAGGGTTGAAGCTTTCTTT; CDR3: CASSFLALGQGRVEAFF; D: TRBD1; J: TRBJ1-1; size: -; V: TRBV7-8
DNA: TGTGCCTGGAGTCTCCTGGGACTAGCCCTAGCCCAGCAGTTCTTC; CDR3: CAWSLLGLALAQQFF; D: TRBD2; J: TRBJ2-1; size: -; V: TRBV30
DNA: TGTGCCAGCAGCTCAAGAGGGACAGGGGGTCTTGGCTACACCTTC; CDR3: CASSSRGTGGLGYTF; D: TRBD1; J: TRBJ1-2; size: few; V: TRBV7-9
DNA: TGTGCCAGCAGGACGGGAGGGCGCACCGGGGAGCTGTTTTTT; CDR3: CASRTGGRTGELFF; D: TRBD2; J: TRBJ2-2; size: few; V: TRBV6-5
DNA: TGTGCCAGCTCAACAGCTACAATGGGAGGGTCCAAAAGTGCGGGAAGGTCCGGGCAGTACTTC; CDR3: CASSTATMGGSKSAGRSGQYF; D: TRBD2; J: TRBJ2-7; size: -; V: TRBV28
DNA: TGTGCCAGCTCACCTTCTAGCGGAGAGACCCAGTACTTC; CDR3: CASSPSSGETQYF; D: TRBD2; J: TRBJ2-5; size: -; V: TRBV18
DNA: TGCAGCGTTGGAATAAACAGGGCGTACGGCTACACCTTC; CDR3: CSVGINRAYGYTF; D: -; J: TRBJ1-2; size: few; V: TRBV29-1
DNA: TGCGCCAGCAAGGGGCCAGCGGGGGGCCAAGAGACCCAGTACTTC; CDR3: CASKGPAGGQETQYF; D: TRBD2; J: TRBJ2-5; size: -; V: TRBV5-1
DNA: TGTGCCAGCAGCTTACTAGCGGCCGGGAACAGGCCCCATCAGCCCCAGCATTTT; CDR3: CASSLLAAGNRPHQPQHF; D: -; J: TRBJ1-5; size: -; V: TRBV7-8
DNA: TGTGCCAGCAGCTTAAGGCGGGGACTAAACGATGAGCAGTTCTTC; CDR3: CASSLRRGLNDEQFF; D: TRBD2; J: TRBJ2-1; size: -; V: TRBV7-8
DNA: TGTGCCAGCAGCTTAGTCGGAGGGAACACCGGGGAGCTGTTTTTT; CDR3: CASSLVGGNTGELFF; D: -; J: TRBJ2-2; size: -; V: TRBV7-9
DNA: TGTGCCAGCAGCTTATCCAGGGGGCTGGCAGATACGCAGTATTTT; CDR3: CASSLSRGLADTQYF; D: TRBD1; J: TRBJ2-3; size: -; V: TRBV11-1
DNA: TGTGCCAGCAGCCCCCGGGGACAGGGGGGCAGGAATGAGCAGTTCTTC; CDR3: CASSPRGQGGRNEQFF; D: TRBD1; J: TRBJ2-1; size: -; V: TRBV7-2
DNA: TGTGCCAGTAGTATGGACTCGGCCTACGAGCAGTACTTC; CDR3: CASSMDSAYEQYF; D: -; J: TRBJ2-7; size: -; V: TRBV19
DNA: TGTGCCAGCAGCTTAGTAACCCTATCAAGAAATCGGGAAAAACTGTTTTTT; CDR3: CASSLVTLSRNREKLFF; D: -; J: TRBJ1-4; size: -; V: TRBV7-2
DNA: TGTGCCAGCAGCTTGGACAGCCAAGCTTTCTTT; CDR3: CASSLDSQAFF; D: -; J: TRBJ1-1; size: -; V: TRBV5-6
DNA: TGTGCCATCCGACAGGGGGAGGAAAGTCAGCCCCAGCATTTT; CDR3: CAIRQGEESQPQHF; D: TRBD1; J: TRBJ1-5; size: -; V: TRBV2
DNA: TGTGCCAGCAGCCCAAGCGGGGGGTACGAGCAGTACTTC; CDR3: CASSPSGGYEQYF; D: TRBD2; J: TRBJ2-7; size: -; V: TRBV11-2
DNA: TGTGCCTGGAGTGTAGCGGGGTCCACAGCTTTCTTT; CDR3: CAWSVAGSTAFF; D: -; J: TRBJ1-1; size: -; V: TRBV30
DNA: TGTGCCAGCAGCTTAGGACAGGGGGCAAAAGAGCAGTACTTC; CDR3: CASSLGQGAKEQYF; D: TRBD1; J: TRBJ2-7; size: -; V: TRBV7-2
DNA: TGTGCCAGCAGTCTCCCGGCGGACTTGTCAAATCAGCCCCAGCATTTT; CDR3: CASSLPADLSNQPQHF; D: -; J: TRBJ1-5; size: -; V: TRBV28
DNA: TGCAGTGCTAGTAACAGGGGAACTGCGAACACTGAAGCTTTCTTT; CDR3: CSASNRGTANTEAFF; D: TRBD1; J: TRBJ1-1; size: -; V: TRBV20-1
DNA: TGTGCCAGCAACCCCCTAGCGGGAGGAGATACGCAGTATTTT; CDR3: CASNPLAGGDTQYF; D: TRBD2; J: TRBJ2-3; size: -; V: TRBV2
DNA: TGCAGCGTTCGGGAGCGATACGAGCAGTACTTC; CDR3: CSVRERYEQYF; D: -; J: TRBJ2-7; size: few; V: TRBV29-1
DNA: TGCGCCAGCAGCTCCGAACCCGGGAAGCGGGACATTCAGTACTTC; CDR3: CASSSEPGKRDIQYF; D: -; J: TRBJ2-4; size: few; V: TRBV5-1